This TCR beta chain derives from a study of beta chain features in type 1 diabetes. Study observations and caveats: TCRB repertoires of naive, central memory and Treg cells appeared more similar among patients than among healthy donors. There was a moderate but significant shortening of TCRB CDR3s in all four CD4+ subsets of Type 1 diabetes patients.

This clone was found a few times. Its target is not known. The germline V gene encodes CDR1 SGHDT and CDR2 YYEEEE. The CDR3 totals 13 residues. Trimming took 7 bases from V and 4 from J, leaving 14 bases between them. Markers CD45RO/CCR7/CD25/CD127/CD95/CD27 served to sort CD4+ naive, central memory, regulatory and stem cell-like memory cells. Sorted cells reached over 95% purity in every population. The study reverse transcribed the entire isolated RNA, so it sequenced expressed TCRB transcripts. This table comes from immunoSEQ multiplex PCR, and its TCRdb copy is limited to in-frame clones, with some not included. The repertoire holds fewer than 200,000 clones, with around 10% as singletons.

The chain carries TRBV5-6 and TRBJ2-5; weak D call: TRBD1 (5 bases). The source material was central memory CD4+ T cells from blood. This clonotype originated in a man aged 30 to 39 with type 1 diabetes. CDR3 region: CASFFDSSETQYF. The CDR3, as DNA: TGTGCCAGCTTCTTTGACAGTTCAGAGACCCAGTACTTC.